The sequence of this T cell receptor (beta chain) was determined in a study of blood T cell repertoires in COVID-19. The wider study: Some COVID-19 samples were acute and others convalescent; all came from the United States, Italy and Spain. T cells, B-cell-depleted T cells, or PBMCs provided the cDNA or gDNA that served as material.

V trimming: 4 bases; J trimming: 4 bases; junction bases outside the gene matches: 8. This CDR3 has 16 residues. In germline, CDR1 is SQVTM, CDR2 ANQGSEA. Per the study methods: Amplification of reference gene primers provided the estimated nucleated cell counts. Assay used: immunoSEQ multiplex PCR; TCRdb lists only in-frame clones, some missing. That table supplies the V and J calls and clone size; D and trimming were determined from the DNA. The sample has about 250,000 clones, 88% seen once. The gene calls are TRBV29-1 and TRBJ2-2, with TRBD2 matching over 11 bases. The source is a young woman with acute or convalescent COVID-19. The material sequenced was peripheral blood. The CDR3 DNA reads TGCAGCGTTGCAGATAGCGGGAGGGCCTTCACCGGGGAGCTGTTTTTT. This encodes CSVADSGRAFTGELFF.